This T cell receptor (beta chain) was observed in a study of technical replicates of blood from a few donors. Clones were read by immunoSEQ multiplex PCR, and TCRdb kept only the in-frame ones, dropping some. The data show under 85,000 clones, just under 95% seen once. This CDR3 has 18 amino acids. CDR1 and CDR2 (germline): SGHDN, FVKESK. The V segment lost 0 bases and the J segment 5 bases; nucleotides outside the gene matches: 15. The rearrangement links TRBV14 to TRBJ1-1; 7 bases agree with TRBD1. Specimen: T cells isolated from PBMCs. This TCR was sampled from a human donor in good health. DNA for the CDR3: TGTGCCAGCAGCCAAGATCTTGGGACAGTCCGAAGTCGGACTGAAGCTTTCTTT. As protein: CASSQDLGTVRSRTEAFF.